This T cell receptor beta chain was recovered during a study of blood T cell repertoires in COVID-19. Background on the study: The United States, Italy and Spain supplied acute and convalescent COVID-19 samples.

Profiled with immunoSEQ multiplex PCR; TCRdb holds only in-frame clones, not every one. The repertoire holds under 250,000 clones, with 81% as singletons. Germline V gene sequence: CDR1 SGHTA, CDR2 FQGNSA. J was trimmed by 6 bases and V by 5 bases; bases with no gene match: 10. The CDR3 loop spans 14 amino acids. This clone was detected once. The cohort comprised adults aged about 18 to 100 years residing in approximately 25 US areas. The sequence came from a woman in her fifties or sixties with acute COVID-19. The genes are TRBV7-2 and TRBJ2-7; 7 nucleotides agree with TRBD2. The sequenced sample consisted of PBMCs or T cells enriched from blood (not recorded which). DNA for the CDR3: TGTGCCAGCAGCAAGAAAGCGGGAAATTTCGAGCAGTACTTC. Protein product: CASSKKAGNFEQYF.